These 26 T cell receptor beta chains share one sample of origin, sequenced in a study of blood T cells in healthy people across ages. The second PCR ran roughly 6 to 11 cycles with a sample-barcoded 5' primer and J-beta primers. TCRdb re-called the 5' RACE reads through MiXCR, storing one row per CDR3 protein. This table has roughly 680,000 distinct CDR3 sequences, over 40% appearing once. The sequencing sample was made of blood. These receptors all stem from an elderly woman in good health.

V and J are TRBV20-1 and TRBJ1-2, with D uncertain. Germline CDR1 is DFQATT and CDR2 is SNEGSKA (reference sequence). V gave up 5 bases and J gave up 8 bases, with 12 bases separating them. This CDR3 comprises 11 residues. CDR3 DNA: TGCAGTGCTCCGTCTATGGGGGGCTACACCTTC. Residues: CSAPSMGGYTF.

The CDR3 DNA is TGTGCCAGCAGCCGGGACAGGGGTGGCTATGGCTACACCTTC. Residues: CASSRDRGGYGYTF. The chain employs TRBV7-2 and TRBJ1-2; 10 bases align to TRBD1. There are 14 residues in the CDR3. V trimming: 5 bases; J trimming: 4 bases; junction bases outside the gene matches: 4. Germline CDR1 SGHTA, CDR2 FQGNSA.

The rearrangement links TRBV20-1 to TRBJ1-4; no firm D call. The CDR3 contains 13 residues. Trimming removed 3 bases at V and 1 base at J, with 6 bases between. CDR1 is DFQATT, CDR2 SNEGSKA, per germline (reference sequence). The CDR3 reads CSASHGTNEKLFF. In DNA form, the CDR3 reads TGCAGTGCTAGCCATGGAACTAATGAAAAACTGTTTTTT.

The rearrangement links TRBV30 to TRBJ1-6; unclear D gene. The germline V gene has CDR1 GTSNPN and CDR2 SVGIG (reference sequence). The CDR3 covers 12 residues. V was cut by 2 bases and J by 7 bases, with 6 bases left in between. CDR3 sequence reads: CAWSPRNSPLHF. Here the CDR3 DNA reads TGTGCCTGGAGTCCCAGGAATTCACCCCTCCACTTT.

This clonotype was counted many times. The chain links TRBV2 to TRBJ2-5, with a tentative D call TRBD1 (6 bases). With 6 bases removed from V and 5 bases from J, the gap between germline ends came to 16 bases. The CDR3 has 14 residues. CDR1 is SNHLY and CDR2 is FYNNEI in the germline V gene. The CDR3 coding sequence is TGTGCCAGCAGCGGGTCACAGGGCTGGGAGACCCAGTACTTC. Translation gives CASSGSQGWETQYF.

In this sample, this clonotype turned up many times. The chain joins TRBV2 to TRBJ1-1, with D unresolved. Germline values: CDR1 SNHLY, CDR2 FYNNEI. The V end was cut by 6 bases, the J end by 2 bases, with 10 bases between. This CDR3 spans 13 amino acids. CDR3 in amino acids: CASSADRNTEAFF. In DNA, the CDR3 is TGTGCCAGCAGCGCCGACCGAAACACTGAAGCTTTCTTT.

This clonotype was seen only a few times. The V and J genes are TRBV4-2 and TRBJ1-1; 9 positions match TRBD1. Per germline, CDR1 LGHNA and CDR2 YNFKEQ. The J segment lost 4 bases and the V segment lost 4 bases, leaving 7 bases of the junction unmatched. This CDR3 is 15 amino acids long. The DNA for the CDR3 is TGTGCCAGCAGCCCCTCGGACAGGGGTGGCACTGAAGCTTTCTTT. It specifies CASSPSDRGGTEAFF.

This clonotype has just one count. The chain joins TRBV29-1 to TRBJ2-1; D remains ambiguous. Trimming shortened V by 4 bases and J by 6 bases, and 10 bases separated the two germline ends. Per the germline V gene, CDR1 is SQVTM and CDR2 is ANQGSEA. The CDR3 sequence is 12 residues long. The CDR3 here is CSVVALVNEQFF. The CDR3 DNA reads TGCAGCGTTGTTGCTTTGGTCAATGAGCAGTTCTTC.

The rearrangement joins TRBV20-1 to TRBJ2-5; no clear D gene. This CDR3 has 11 residues. Trimming took off 3 bases at V and 1 base at J, with 3 bases between the two ends. The germline V gene encodes CDR1 DFQATT and CDR2 SNEGSKA (reference sequence). CDR3 loop: CSARLQETQYF. The CDR3 nucleotides read TGCAGTGCTAGGCTCCAAGAGACCCAGTACTTC.

This sequence joins TRBV28 and TRBJ1-5, with D perhaps matching TRBD1 (5 bases). The CDR3 has 15 amino acids. V was pared by 4 bases and J by 3 bases, with 13 bases between. Germline V gene sequence: CDR1 MDHEN, CDR2 SYDVKM. Here the CDR3 reads CASSSEGYINQPQHF. In DNA, the CDR3 is TGTGCCAGCAGTTCAGAGGGGTATATCAATCAGCCCCAGCATTTT.

This clonotype appeared many times. V usage is TRBV6-6 and J usage is TRBJ1-1; TRBD1 matches 8 bases. Germline loops: CDR1 MNHNY, CDR2 SVGAGI (reference sequence). V trimming: 6 bases; J trimming: 1 base; junction bases outside the gene matches: 7. CDR3 length: 15 residues. This CDR3 reads CASRKGQVSNTEAFF. The CDR3 nucleotides read TGTGCCAGCAGAAAGGGACAGGTCTCGAACACTGAAGCTTTCTTT.

In its sample, this clonotype was seen a few times. The rearrangement uses TRBV5-1 and TRBJ2-3; 8 positions match TRBD1. Per the germline V gene, CDR1 is SGHRS and CDR2 is YFSETQ. With 3 bases clipped from V and 1 base from J, the junction kept 7 bases outside the gene matches. The CDR3 is 16 residues long. The CDR3 bases are TGCGCCAGCAGCTATTCCGGGACAGGAGGCACAGATACGCAGTATTTT. It specifies CASSYSGTGGTDTQYF.

As for this clonotype: At one end the junction does not follow the germline gene, possibly because of a read error. This chain links TRBV29-1 with TRBJ2-2; the match to TRBD1 covers 7 bases. Germline lookup yields CDR1 SQVTM and CDR2 ANQGSEA. The CDR3 sequence is 14 residues long. CDR3 nucleotides: TGTAGCGTTCTAGGGACAGTGAACACCGGGGAGCTGTTTTTT. As protein: CSVLGTVNTGELFF.

This clonotype was picked up many times. This chain connects TRBV4-2 to TRBJ2-3, with a possible D match to TRBD2 (6 bases). The CDR3 sequence is 14 residues long. From germline, CDR1 is LGHNA and CDR2 YNFKEQ. V lost 3 bases to trimming and J lost 2 bases, with 9 bases between them. CDR3 region: CASSQAGTTDTQYF. The CDR3 DNA follows: TGTGCCAGCAGCCAGGCGGGGACCACAGATACGCAGTATTTT.

J is TRBJ2-3 and V is TRBV5-1; tentative D call: TRBD2 (6 bases). Germline assignment: CDR1 SGHRS and CDR2 YFSETQ. V lost 5 bases and J 3 bases, leaving 13 bases between the germline ends. This CDR3 spans 14 amino acids. The CDR3 loop is CASRSGGGTDTQYF. The CDR3 DNA sequence: TGCGCCAGCAGAAGCGGTGGGGGGACAGATACGCAGTATTTT.

Regarding this clonotype: This may stem from a read error, because a much larger clone lies one nucleotide away. The chain recombines TRBV12-3 or TRBV12-4 with TRBJ1-2; TRBD1 matches at 9 bases. With 8 bases clipped from V and 3 bases from J, the junction kept 10 bases outside the gene matches. This CDR3 has 15 residues. CDR3 loop: CASVGTGSVDYGYTF. The CDR3 nucleotides read TGTGCCAGCGTAGGGACAGGGAGTGTTGACTATGGCTACACCTTC.

A remark on this clonotype: The junction departs from germline at one end; a sequencing error may be responsible. The V gene is TRBV9, the J gene TRBJ1-2; D is ambiguous. From germline, CDR1 is SGDLS and CDR2 YYNGEE. The CDR3 loop spans 15 amino acids. CDR3: CAISVGIAGNYGYTF. CDR3 nucleotides: TGTGCCATCAGCGTAGGAATCGCTGGAAACTATGGCTACACCTTC.

This clonotype was seen at least ten times. The V call is TRBV3-1, the J call TRBJ2-3, with TRBD2 matching 8 bases. This CDR3 region has 15 residues. The trim removed 8 bases at V and 4 bases at J, leaving 11 bases unmatched. CDR1 and CDR2 (germline): LGHDT, YNNKEL (reference sequence). The CDR3 DNA sequence: TGTGCCAGCCGCCCCAGGCGGGAGGTCTCAGATACGCAGTATTTT. This gives the protein CASRPRREVSDTQYF.

This clonotype was recorded a few times. V is TRBV27 and J is TRBJ2-1, with 7 bases fitting TRBD2. Germline CDR1 MNHEY, CDR2 SMNVEV (reference sequence). The CDR3 is 13 residues long. The ends lost 6 bases at V and 8 bases at J; junction bases unmatched: 7. The chain's CDR3 is CASSRTSRYEQFF. In DNA form, the CDR3 reads TGTGCCAGCAGCCGGACTAGTCGCTATGAGCAGTTCTTC.

The J gene is TRBJ2-3, the V gene TRBV7-9; 7 nucleotides agree with TRBD2. The CDR3 totals 12 residues. J gave up 9 bases and V 5 bases, and 5 bases lay outside the gene matches. CDR1 and CDR2 from the germline V gene are SEHNR and FQNEAQ (reference sequence). The CDR3 DNA reads as TGTGCCAGCAGCAGGGACTACCAAACGCAGTATTTT. Protein: CASSRDYQTQYF.

This chain uses TRBV5-6 with TRBJ2-7; 9 bases are a match to TRBD1. The assigned J gene may be wrong: the sequence end matches TRBJ2-5 better. Germline CDR1 reads SGHDT; CDR2 reads YYEEEE. This CDR3 has 15 amino acids. The CDR3 nucleotides are TGTGCCAGCAGCTTGTGGGGGACAGGGAGGGAGACCCAGTACTTC. Amino acid sequence: CASSLWGTGRETQYF.

The rearrangement joins TRBV6-1 to TRBJ2-7, with D unresolved. V lost 6 bases, J lost 4 bases, and 10 bases lay in between. There are 12 residues in the CDR3. Germline CDR1 MNHNS, CDR2 SASEGT. The CDR3 nucleotides are TGTGCCAGCAGCGGCATGGCGTACGAGCAGTACTTC. It is translated as CASSGMAYEQYF.

Notes on this clonotype: A much bigger clone sits one base away, suggesting this may be a read error. The chain combines TRBV4-1 with TRBJ2-5; D not certain. The tail of the sequence fits TRBJ2-7 better, so the J call may be wrong. This CDR3 spans 12 amino acids. Germline values: CDR1 MGHRA, CDR2 YSYEKL. This chain's CDR3 is CASSQGEDEQYF. In DNA form, the CDR3 reads TGCGCCAGCAGCCAAGGAGAAGACGAGCAGTACTTC.

The J gene is TRBJ2-3, the V gene TRBV18; TRBD1 matches at 8 bases. The CDR3 runs to 16 residues. Germline CDR1 KGHSH, CDR2 LQKENI. V trimming: 2 bases; J trimming: 1 base; junction bases outside the gene matches: 5. CDR3 DNA sequence: TGTGCCAGCTCACCAAGGACAGGGAAGGGCACAGATACGCAGTATTTT. Protein: CASSPRTGKGTDTQYF.

The chain has TRBV2 and TRBJ2-3; 7 bases match TRBD2. V dropped 6 bases and J dropped 9; count of bases not matched to a gene: 12. The CDR3 consists of 14 residues. CDR1 SNHLY and CDR2 FYNNEI come from the germline V gene. This chain's CDR3 is CASRGGSPTETQYF. CDR3 DNA sequence: TGTGCCAGCAGGGGAGGGAGTCCAACGGAGACGCAGTATTTT.

The chain joins TRBV4-1 to TRBJ2-7; D call uncertain. Germline CDR1 MGHRA, CDR2 YSYEKL. CDR3 length: 14 amino acids. With 1 base removed from V and 0 bases from J, the gap between germline ends came to 7 bases. CDR3 residues: CASSQGVVSYEQYF. As DNA, the CDR3 is TGCGCCAGCAGCCAAGGGGTGGTCTCCTACGAGCAGTACTTC.